This T cell receptor (beta chain) was captured in a study of T cell responses to AZD1222 COVID-19 vaccine. Study overall: Analyses pooled second doses at about 4 or about 12 weeks.

Study results and limitations: It was only a handful of AZD1222 recipients who were seropositive at baseline. The donor group comprised mostly white British people and more females; the analysis possibly underestimated clonal diversity. Reports say nearly half of spike-specific TCRs go after unmutated variant regions.

CDR1 SGHVS and CDR2 FNYEAQ come from the germline V gene. The CDR3 consists of 16 residues. Generated by immunoSEQ multiplex PCR, the TCRdb table keeps only in-frame clones and is missing some. The table records about 120,000 clones, around 81% of them present only once. This clone appeared once. Its antigen is unidentified. Sequence at one end of the junction differs from germline and may be a read error. V gene TRBV7-6 combines with J gene TRBJ1-3; tentatively, D is TRBD1 (6 bases). The origin of this receptor is an adult in good health. The starting material was peripheral blood, obtained on day 0 of AZD1222 vaccination. Written as DNA, the CDR3 is TGTGCCAGCAGCCTAGCTGGGGGCGCCGGTGGAAACACCATATATTTT. Residues: CASSLAGGAGGNTIYF. The whole variable domain, filled in from reference TRBV7-6 and TRBJ1-3, reads GAGVSQSPRYKVTKRGQDVALRCDPISGHVSLYWYRQALGQGPEFLTYFNYEAQQDKSGLPNDRFSAERPEGSISTLTIQRTEQRDSAMYRCASSLAGGAGGNTIYFGEGSWLTVV.